Each of the 10 T cell receptor beta chains below was sequenced from the same sample in a study of blood T cell repertoires in COVID-19. The data were produced by immunoSEQ multiplex PCR, yet TCRdb's version contains in-frame clones alone and is incomplete. The sample lists under 400,000 clones, around 87% occurring once. Input material: PBMCs or T cells enriched from blood (not recorded which). Receptors were obtained from a man between 40 and 49 years old in a cohort exposed to, infected with or recovered from COVID-19 (not recorded which).

The sample holds a few counts of this clone. The chain joins TRBV15 to TRBJ2-2; D unresolved. This CDR3 region has 14 residues. V shed 1 base and J shed 1 base, with 4 bases lying between them. The germline gives CDR1 LNHNV, CDR2 YYDKDF (reference sequence). The CDR3 loop reads CATSRGRNTGELFF. CDR3 nucleotide sequence: TGTGCCACCAGCAGAGGTCGGAACACCGGGGAGCTGTTTTTT.

The J gene is TRBJ2-5, the V gene TRBV2; D possibly corresponds to TRBD2 (5 bases). The germline V gene has CDR1 SNHLY and CDR2 FYNNEI. The CDR3 extends over 14 amino acids. Trimming took 2 bases from V and 5 from J, leaving 12 bases between them. Here the CDR3 reads CASSEMLPGETQYF. In nucleotides, the CDR3 is TGTGCCAGCAGTGAAATGCTCCCGGGGGAGACCCAGTACTTC. The entire variable domain, with the rest obtained from reference TRBV2 and TRBJ2-5, is as follows: EPEVTQTPSHQVTQMGQEVILRCVPISNHLYFYWYRQILGQKVEFLVSFYNNEISEKSEIFDDQFSVERPDGSNFTLKIRSTKLEDSAMYFCASSEMLPGETQYFGPGTRLLVL.

This chain uses TRBV27 with TRBJ2-1; 10 positions match TRBD2. Looked up from germline, CDR1 is MNHEY and CDR2 is SMNVEV (reference sequence). This CDR3 has 16 amino acids. The V and J ends lost 5 bases and 4 bases, in that order; junction bases with no gene match: 8. The DNA of the CDR3 is TGTGCCAGCAGTCACCGAGGGACTAGCGCGTACAATGAGCAGTTCTTC. Its protein is CASSHRGTSAYNEQFF.

The chain links TRBV9 to TRBJ2-1; 8 positions agree with TRBD2. The V segment lost 4 bases and the J segment 6 bases; nucleotides outside the gene matches: 9. The germline V gene has CDR1 SGDLS and CDR2 YYNGEE. The CDR3 covers 15 residues. CDR3 protein: CASSPRLARGNEQFF. The CDR3 bases are TGTGCCAGCAGCCCCCGACTAGCGCGAGGCAATGAGCAGTTCTTC.

This chain links TRBV7-9 with TRBJ1-1, with D possibly TRBD1 on 6 matching bases. The CDR3 length is 15 residues. Trimming pared 3 bases from V and 3 bases from J, leaving 14 bases between. Germline loops: CDR1 SEHNR, CDR2 FQNEAQ (reference sequence). CDR3 loop: CASSFTGRRDTEAFF. The CDR3 nucleotides read TGTGCCAGCAGCTTCACAGGGAGACGTGACACTGAAGCTTTCTTT.

The rearrangement joins TRBV5-1 to TRBJ2-7, with 10 bases aligning to TRBD2. With 0 bases clipped from V and 2 bases from J, the junction kept 8 bases outside the gene matches. The CDR3 has 17 residues. Germline V CDR1 and CDR2: SGHRS, YFSETQ. CDR3 in amino acids: CASSLGAGLAGAYEQYF. The CDR3 nucleotides read TGCGCCAGCAGCTTGGGGGCTGGTCTAGCGGGAGCCTACGAGCAGTACTTC.

The sample holds one count of this clone. The chain uses TRBV29-1 and TRBJ2-3; D is perhaps TRBD1 (6 bases). The germline V gene encodes CDR1 SQVTM and CDR2 ANQGSEA. Trimming left V 6 bases short and J 2 bases short, with 21 bases between. The CDR3 runs 16 residues. In DNA, the CDR3 is TGCAGCGTCGCCTCCCTCACAGGGTACGACACAGATACGCAGTATTTT. It yields the protein CSVASLTGYDTDTQYF.

The chain recombines TRBV7-8 with TRBJ2-1, with 9 bases aligning to TRBD2. The junction had 2 bases not matched to a gene; V was cut back by 1 base and J by 7 bases. The CDR3 covers 14 residues. Per the germline V gene, CDR1 is SGHVS and CDR2 is FQNEAQ. This CDR3 reads CASSLGGRDNEQFF. The CDR3 bases are TGTGCCAGCAGCTTAGGCGGGAGGGATAATGAGCAGTTCTTC.

The chain links TRBV27 to TRBJ1-5; D may be TRBD1 (5 bases). CDR1 is MNHEY and CDR2 is SMNVEV in the germline V gene (reference sequence). The CDR3 runs to 13 residues. The ends were cut back, 3 bases at V and 7 bases at J, with 10 bases in the middle. As DNA, the CDR3 is TGTGCCAGCAGTTTGGAGGGGAGGCAGCCCCAGCATTTT. Its translation is CASSLEGRQPQHF.

About this clone itself: The same CDR3 also results from other DNA sequences found in this sample. The rearrangement uses TRBV28 and TRBJ2-1; 8 bases line up with TRBD2. The CDR3 spans 15 residues. CDR1 is MDHEN, CDR2 SYDVKM, per germline. With V trimmed by 2 bases and J by 4 bases, 4 bases remained unmatched. The CDR3 loop is CASSLGASGYNEQFF. CDR3 DNA: TGTGCCAGCAGTTTAGGGGCTAGCGGGTACAATGAGCAGTTCTTC.